These T cell receptor beta chains were read from a single sample in a study of metastatic and nonmetastatic thyroid tumors. TCRdb reassembled clones from the PCR reads with MiXCR. The repertoire holds approximately 38,000 clones, about 29% seen once, with approximately 10% in the top ten. The sample taken for sequencing was blood. These receptor sequences come from a male donor with papillary thyroid cancer or a benign thyroid nodule (not recorded which). Some clones in this sample may be carry-over from other donors' samples. The CDR3 runs from the conserved cysteine through the conserved F or W. D genes are given only for firm matches. Clone size is given for some rows only: seen once, a few or many times, or a class if the clone is expanded.

D gene	J gene	V gene	clone size	CDR3 DNA	CDR3 protein
-	TRBJ2-5	TRBV5-6	-	TGTGCCAGCAGCTTGAGGGGCCAAAGCCTGGCAGAGACCCAGTACTTC	CASSLRGQSLAETQYF
TRBD2	TRBJ2-7	TRBV20-1	many	TGCAGTGCTAGAGAGGGTAGCGGGATCGACGAGCAGTACTTC	CSAREGSGIDEQYF
-	TRBJ1-5	TRBV20-1	many	TGCAGTGCTAGACCTAGTAATCAGCCCCAGCATTTT	CSARPSNQPQHF
TRBD2	TRBJ2-6	TRBV6-4	few	TGTGCCAGAGGGGAGCGGGGGGCGACAACTGGGGCCAACGTCCTGACTTTC	CARGERGATTGANVLTF
-	TRBJ1-4	TRBV4-2	-	TGTGCCAGCAGCCAAGCGGGACCAACTAATGAAAAACTGTTTTTT	CASSQAGPTNEKLFF
-	TRBJ2-1	TRBV20-1	many	TGCAGTGTAGTGCGACCCGGTAATGAGCAGTTCTTC	CSVVRPGNEQFF
-	TRBJ2-7	TRBV20-1	-	TGCAGTGCTAGCGAGACGGGGGCGAAGGGGGAGCAGTACTTC	CSASETGAKGEQYF
TRBD1	TRBJ2-3	TRBV27	many	TGTGCCAGCAGGGACAGGGGCACAGATACGCAGTATTTT	CASRDRGTDTQYF
-	TRBJ2-7	TRBV5-6	-	TGTGCCAGCAGAAGAGCGGACTCCCCCCACGAGCAGTACTTC	CASRRADSPHEQYF
TRBD1	TRBJ1-1	TRBV6-1	-	TGTGCCAGCAGTGTTCACAGGGGGAACACTGAAGCTTTCTTT	CASSVHRGNTEAFF
-	TRBJ1-5	TRBV6-2/TRBV6-3	many	TGTGCCAGCAGTTACTCCTCACAGGTCCGGGTGTGGCAGCCCCAGCATTTT	CASSYSSQVRVWQPQHF
-	TRBJ2-3	TRBV6-1	-	TGTGCCAGCAGTGTGGTCGGAGGGCATCCAGATACGCAGTATTTT	CASSVVGGHPDTQYF
-	TRBJ1-2	TRBV28	-	TGTGCCAGCAGTTCGCAGGCCCTTAACTATGGCTACACCTTC	CASSSQALNYGYTF
TRBD1	TRBJ1-1	TRBV3-1	-	TGTGCCAGCAGCGGACAGGGGAGCACTGAAGCTTTCTTT	CASSGQGSTEAFF
-	TRBJ2-2	TRBV3-1	few	TGTGCCAGCAGCCCCCCACGCGGACGGGTGAGAAACACCGGGGAGCTGTTTTTT	CASSPPRGRVRNTGELFF
TRBD1	TRBJ1-2	TRBV28	many	TGTGCCAGCAGTCCCCGGGACAGGGGGCTAAATGGCTACACCTTC	CASSPRDRGLNGYTF
TRBD1	TRBJ2-7	TRBV11-2	medium-sized	TGTGCCAGCAGGATCCCGGGACAGGGGAAAGAGCAGTACTTC	CASRIPGQGKEQYF
-	TRBJ2-7	TRBV6-8	medium-sized	TGTGCCAGCAGCCCCTCTACGTTGCCAGGGGAGGAGCTAGGCTACGAGCAGTACTTC	CASSPSTLPGEELGYEQYF
-	TRBJ2-3	TRBV7-9	many	TGTGCCAGCAGCCTGTTTAGCACAGATACGCAGTATTTT	CASSLFSTDTQYF
-	TRBJ1-1	TRBV11-1	medium-sized	TGTGCCAGCAGCTTAGTTAACCTCGGGTTCAGGGGAACTGAAGCTTTCTTT	CASSLVNLGFRGTEAFF
-	TRBJ1-4	TRBV28	-	TGTGCCAGCAGGCCCATATATAGCCCGTTGGAACTGTTTTTT	CASRPIYSPLELFF
TRBD1	TRBJ2-7	TRBV10-2	many	TGCGCCAGCAGAGAGCCGGGACAGGGATACGAGCAGTACTTC	CASREPGQGYEQYF
TRBD1	TRBJ1-5	TRBV19	many	TGTGCCAGTAGTATAGTAGGGACAGGCCTGGGTCAGCCCCAGCATTTT	CASSIVGTGLGQPQHF
-	TRBJ2-7	TRBV18	-	TGTGCCAGCTCACCACCTTCCAGACCCTACGAGCAGTACTTC	CASSPPSRPYEQYF
-	TRBJ2-7	TRBV6-1	-	TGTGCCAGCAGGGGAACGACGGGCTCCTACGAGCAGTACTTC	CASRGTTGSYEQYF
-	TRBJ1-3	TRBV7-2	-	TGTGCCAGCAGCACCGACAGAAGAAACACCATATATTTT	CASSTDRRNTIYF
TRBD1	TRBJ1-2	TRBV27	few	TGTGCCAGCAGTTTTACCCCGACAGGGAGCTATGGCTACACCTTC	CASSFTPTGSYGYTF